This T cell receptor (beta chain) was sequenced in a study of patients and donors after allogeneic stem cell transplantation. One entry per CDR3 protein, called by TCRdb with MiXCR from the RT-PCR reads. Of 920,000 or so distinct CDR3 sequences in the sample, 15% to 20% were seen once. The V gene's germline CDR1 is SNHLY and CDR2 FYNNEI. Trimming pared 1 base from V and 5 bases from J, leaving 9 bases between. The length of the CDR3 is 13 residues. This clonotype was seen more than once but under ten times. This chain links TRBV2 with TRBJ2-7; D uncertain. Sequenced material: blood, either unsorted or a sorted T cell fraction (not recorded which). The source is a human donor who was either an allogeneic HSCT recipient or a stem cell or donor lymphocyte infusion donor (not recorded which). It is not recorded whose cells these are; they may come from a transplant donor. The CDR3: CASSEVMVNEQYF. CDR3 coding DNA: TGTGCCAGCAGTGAAGTAATGGTCAACGAGCAGTACTTC. The whole variable domain, filled in from reference TRBV2 and TRBJ2-7, reads EPEVTQTPSHQVTQMGQEVILRCVPISNHLYFYWYRQILGQKVEFLVSFYNNEISEKSEIFDDQFSVERPDGSNFTLKIRSTKLEDSAMYFCASSEVMVNEQYFGPGTRLTVT.